This TCR beta chain was observed in a study of blood T cell repertoires in COVID-19. Study background: From the United States, Italy and Spain came samples of acute and convalescent COVID-19. The analysed material was cDNA or gDNA that came from T cells, B-cell-depleted T cells, or PBMCs.

Under the authors' procedure: Scientists estimated how many nucleated cells there were by amplifying reference gene primers. Only in-frame clones appear in the TCRdb table, and some are missing; sequencing was by immunoSEQ multiplex PCR. V, J and clone size were drawn from that table, and D and trimming were deduced from the DNA. The sample holds fewer than 150,000 clones; about 80% are singletons and the top ten take under 10%. The germline V and J ends were trimmed by 4 bases and 4 bases, with 5 bases remaining between them. Germline V gene lookup returns CDR1 SGDLS and CDR2 YYNGEE. The CDR3 runs to 11 residues.

Sequences were obtained from peripheral blood. The TCR comes from a woman aged 80 or older in a cohort sampled during active or convalescent COVID-19. The chain carries TRBV9 and TRBJ1-2, with no clear D. CDR3 sequence reads: CASSNSYGYTF. CDR3 nucleotides: TGTGCCAGCAGCAATAGCTATGGCTACACCTTC. Complete variable domain (other parts from reference TRBV9 and TRBJ1-2): DSGVTQTPKHLITATGQRVTLRCSPRSGDLSVYWYQQSLDQGLQFLIQYYNGEERAKGNILERFSAQQFPDLHSELNLSSLELGDSALYFCASSNSYGYTFGSGTRLTVV.